This T cell receptor (beta chain) was captured in a study of cytomegalovirus exposure and HLA in healthy donors. Study-level results: The study listed 150 to 200 cytomegalovirus-associated TCR beta chains.

Comment on this clone: Its cognate antigen is unknown.

PCR amplification relied on 60 Vbeta primers (plus 13 Jbeta primers). Profiled with immunoSEQ multiplex PCR; TCRdb holds only in-frame clones, not every one. This sample yields roughly 120,000 clones, of which approximately 80% are seen a single time; just over 1% belongs to the top ten. This TCR came from a human donor in good health. The sequencing sample was made of PBMCs.

The CDR3 loop reads CASSLFGGATYEQYF. The CDR3 coding sequence is TGTGCCAGCAGCTTGTTCGGGGGGGCCACCTACGAGCAGTACTTC. The gene calls are TRBV5-6 and TRBJ2-7; 8 bases are a match to TRBD2. There are 15 residues in the CDR3. Trimming removed 1 base from V and 2 bases from J; junction bases left unmatched: 5. The germline V gene encodes CDR1 SGHDT and CDR2 YYEEEE.